A single T cell receptor (beta chain) is shown here with its context. The antigen remains undetermined. This specimen belongs to a study of follicular helper T cells after annual influenza vaccination. TCRB sequencing was done at Survey resolution level. The data were produced by immunoSEQ multiplex PCR, yet TCRdb's version contains in-frame clones alone and is incomplete. The sample includes about 16,000 clones, about 88% of them seen just once. This CDR3 spans 15 amino acids. Germline CDR1 and CDR2: LGHNT and FRNRAP. V shed 0 bases and J shed 1 base, with 9 bases lying between them. As for time point: 2014-2015 season, 7 days after vaccination. ICOS+CD38+ and ICOS-CD38- fractions were sorted from non-naive CD4+CXCR5+PD-1+ cells. General study points: Day 7 ICOS+CD38+ clones were most often found later in ICOS-CD38- cTfh cells.

Sequences were derived from CXCR5+ CD38- circulating T follicular helper cells from blood, sampled 7 days after influenza vaccination. Subset indicated: circulating Tfh, non-naive CD4+CXCR5+PD-1+ (ICOS+CD38+ or ICOS-CD38-). The sequence came from an adult who received the influenza vaccine. V usage is TRBV12-5 and J usage is TRBJ1-1; D remains unclear. The CDR3, as DNA: TGTGCTAGTGGTTTGGTACCGGGAGGGAACACTGAAGCTTTCTTT. This encodes CASGLVPGGNTEAFF. The full variable domain, in which reference TRBV12-5 and TRBJ1-1 provide the parts outside the CDR3, is DARVTQTPRHKVTEMGQEVTMRCQPILGHNTVFWYRQTMMQGLELLAYFRNRAPLDDSGMPKDRFSAEMPDATLATLKIQPSEPRDSAVYFCASGLVPGGNTEAFFGQGTRLTVV.